Shown below are 27 T cell receptor beta chains from a single sample sequenced in a study of vaccination and CD4 T cells after COVID-19. Their specific antigens are unknown. Treatment described: approximately nine-day PBMC culture with coronavirus spike peptide pools or control peptides (ViraFEST assay). CD4+ T cells of the unexposed donor were collected before the COVID-19 pandemic (2011-2018). The Oncomine TCR Beta short-read assay sequenced DNA from cultured CD4+ T cells. A single record per CDR3 protein comes from TCRdb applying MiXCR to the PCR reads. The table shows some 6,600 distinct CDR3 sequences, with 25% to 35% occurring only once. Sequencing was done on a sample of CD4+ T cells from blood, cultured in vitro. Source of these receptors: a human donor in good health.

This clonotype was picked up a small number of times. The chain carries TRBV6-1 and TRBJ1-1; no reliable D call. Trimming stripped 2 bases from V and 3 bases from J, with 10 bases between. The CDR3 runs 14 residues. Per germline, CDR1 MNHNS and CDR2 SASEGT. The CDR3 nucleotides are TGTGCCAGCAGTGAAAACCTTCGGGACACTGAAGCTTTCTTT. This translates into CASSENLRDTEAFF.

There are a few counts of this clonotype. The chain has TRBV24-1 and TRBJ1-1; D perhaps matches TRBD1 (6 bases). Per the germline V gene, CDR1 is KGHDR and CDR2 is SFDVKD. This CDR3 has 13 amino acids. Trimming stripped 3 bases from V and 4 bases from J, with 8 bases between. The CDR3 protein is CATSDTGSTEAFF. In nucleotides, the CDR3 is TGTGCCACCAGTGATACAGGGAGCACTGAAGCTTTCTTT.

This clonotype was seen a few times. The CDR3 DNA sequence: TGTGCCAGCAGCCGGATATCCTACGAGCAGTACTTC. This gives the protein CASSRISYEQYF. The chain uses TRBV5-8 and TRBJ2-7; the D is unclear. Looked up from germline, CDR1 is SGHTS and CDR2 is YDEGEE. The CDR3 is 12 residues long. V lost 4 bases, J lost 1 base, and 6 bases lay in between.

The J gene is TRBJ2-1, the V gene TRBV29-1, with 8 bases lining up with TRBD2. CDR3 size: 13 residues. Looked up from germline, CDR1 is SQVTM and CDR2 is ANQGSEA. V dropped 8 bases and J dropped 2; count of bases not matched to a gene: 5. CDR3 loop: CSSGGDTYNEQFF. In DNA form, the CDR3 reads TGCAGCTCGGGGGGGGATACCTACAATGAGCAGTTCTTC.

This sequence joins TRBV29-1 and TRBJ1-1, with 12 bases that match TRBD1. CDR3 length: 14 amino acids. Per germline, CDR1 SQVTM and CDR2 ANQGSEA. With 6 bases clipped from V and 5 bases from J, the junction kept 7 bases outside the gene matches. CDR3 nucleotide sequence: TGCAGCGTCCCGGGACAGGGGGCGGGTACTGAAGCTTTCTTT. Its translation: CSVPGQGAGTEAFF.

The chain joins TRBV30 to TRBJ2-3; no firm D call. With 0 bases removed from V and 6 bases from J, the gap between germline ends came to 10 bases. The CDR3 runs to 13 residues. Germline loops: CDR1 GTSNPN, CDR2 SVGIG (reference sequence). CDR3 DNA: TGTGCCTGGAGTGTCCATGAAGGTGATACGCAGTATTTT. It encodes CAWSVHEGDTQYF.

The table lists this clonotype with a few counts. V and J are TRBV24-1 and TRBJ2-3, with 11 bases aligning to TRBD1. The V and J ends lost 6 bases and 4 bases, in that order; junction bases with no gene match: 5. CDR3 length: 15 amino acids. The germline V gene has CDR1 KGHDR and CDR2 SFDVKD. Written as DNA, the CDR3 is TGTGCCACCAGTAGGGGACAGGGGGTCGCAGATACGCAGTATTTT. Translating gives CATSRGQGVADTQYF.

The rearrangement links TRBV9 to TRBJ1-1; D unresolved. V lost 0 bases and J lost 0, with 9 bases in between. The germline V gene has CDR1 SGDLS and CDR2 YYNGEE. This CDR3 region has 15 residues. In DNA form, the CDR3 reads TGTGCCAGCAGCGTAGTAGCAGCCATGAACACTGAAGCTTTCTTT. Its translation is CASSVVAAMNTEAFF.

J is TRBJ2-7 and V is TRBV20-1; unclear D gene. The V gene's germline CDR1 is DFQATT and CDR2 SNEGSKA (reference sequence). The CDR3 is 12 amino acids. Trimming cost V 3 bases and J 3 bases, with 9 bases left between them. CDR3: CSARRQDYEQYF. The CDR3 nucleotides are TGCAGTGCTAGGCGCCAGGACTACGAGCAGTACTTC.

The J gene is TRBJ1-6, the V gene TRBV24-1; 7 bases align to TRBD1. The CDR3 extends over 16 amino acids. Germline trimming cut 2 bases from V and 7 bases from J; bases unmatched to any gene: 7. Germline CDR1 and CDR2: KGHDR and SFDVKD. The CDR3 protein is CATSDYDATGNSPLHF. The CDR3 region has the DNA TGTGCCACCAGTGATTATGATGCGACAGGGAATTCACCCCTCCACTTT.

The chain joins TRBV10-3 to TRBJ2-5, with D possibly being TRBD2 (5 bases). From germline, CDR1 is ENHRY and CDR2 SYGVKD. With 4 bases removed from V and 2 bases from J, the gap between germline ends came to 17 bases. This CDR3 spans 16 amino acids. This chain's CDR3 is CAISGTLAGVQETQYF. CDR3 sequence (DNA): TGTGCCATCAGTGGGACCCTGGCGGGCGTACAAGAGACCCAGTACTTC.

This clonotype was observed a few times. The rearrangement uses TRBV12-3 or TRBV12-4 and TRBJ1-1; TRBD1 matches 9 bases. V lost 4 bases to trimming and J lost 6 bases; unmatched junction nucleotides: 6. CDR3 size: 14 residues. CDR3 protein: CASSWGTGMPEAFF. CDR3 in DNA: TGTGCCAGCAGTTGGGGGACAGGGATGCCTGAAGCTTTCTTT.

The chain joins TRBV24-1 to TRBJ2-2; TRBD2 aligns across 14 bases. V lost 5 bases, J lost 5 bases, and 9 bases stayed unmatched. The CDR3 runs 18 residues. Germline assignment: CDR1 KGHDR and CDR2 SFDVKD. The CDR3 protein is CATSAEGLAGAGTGELFF. CDR3 sequence (DNA): TGTGCCACCAGTGCTGAGGGACTAGCGGGGGCAGGTACCGGGGAGCTGTTTTTT.

V is TRBV19 and J is TRBJ2-2; D not resolved. Germline V gene lookup returns CDR1 LNHDA and CDR2 SQIVND (reference sequence). The CDR3 covers 14 residues. V gave up 7 bases and J gave up 0 bases, with 9 bases separating them. The CDR3 DNA follows: TGTGCCAGTATGGGCAGGACGAACACCGGGGAGCTGTTTTTT. Translation: CASMGRTNTGELFF. The entire variable domain, with the rest obtained from reference TRBV19 and TRBJ2-2, is as follows: DGGITQSPKYLFRKEGQNVTLSCEQNLNHDAMYWYRQDPGQGLRLIYYSQIVNDFQKGDIAEGYSVSREKKESFPLTVTSAQKNPTAFYLCASMGRTNTGELFFGEGSRLTVL.

V is TRBV6-5 and J is TRBJ1-2; 11 bases map to TRBD1. Germline lookup yields CDR1 MNHEY and CDR2 SVGAGI. J gave up 2 bases and V 4 bases, and 0 bases lay outside the gene matches. The CDR3 is 14 residues long. CDR3 coding DNA: TGTGCCAGCAGTTGGACAGGGGGCAACTATGGCTACACCTTC. Its translation is CASSWTGGNYGYTF.

This clonotype occurred a few times. The chain recombines TRBV29-1 with TRBJ2-3, with 8 positions matching TRBD1. This CDR3 is 15 amino acids long. CDR1 and CDR2 (germline): SQVTM, ANQGSEA. With V trimmed by 2 bases and J by 4 bases, 8 bases remained unmatched. The CDR3 reads CSVEPGQAISDTQYF. The CDR3 DNA follows: TGCAGCGTTGAACCGGGACAGGCCATTTCAGATACGCAGTATTTT.

The sample holds a few counts of this clonotype. The V gene is TRBV30, the J gene TRBJ2-5; D unclear. This CDR3 spans 12 amino acids. Germline-derived CDR1 and CDR2 are GTSNPN and SVGIG (reference sequence). Deletions cut 0 bases from V and 10 bases from J, with 12 bases between. The CDR3 loop is CAWSVLPAFQYF. In DNA, the CDR3 is TGTGCCTGGAGTGTACTACCCGCCTTCCAGTACTTC.

This chain joins TRBV12-3 or TRBV12-4 and TRBJ1-6; D is uncertain. V was pared by 5 bases and J by 10 bases, with 12 bases between. This CDR3 contains 13 residues. The CDR3 DNA is TGTGCCAGCAGTCTCATTCTGAGGTCACCCCTCCACTTT. Translated, it gives CASSLILRSPLHF.

As to this clonotype: Its ends do not fully match the called genes, so a read error is possible. V is TRBV20-1 and J is TRBJ1-2; D might be TRBD1 (6 bases). The CDR3 is 14 residues long. Per germline, CDR1 DFQATT and CDR2 SNEGSKA (reference sequence). CDR3 region: CSAEGRQAVYDYTF. In nucleotides, the CDR3 is TGCAGTGCTGAGGGTAGACAGGCAGTCTATGACTACACCTTC.

The V gene is TRBV5-1, the J gene TRBJ1-6; no clear D gene. This CDR3 spans 15 amino acids. Looked up from germline, CDR1 is SGHRS and CDR2 is YFSETQ. Between the trimmed V and J ends, which lost 3 bases and 8 bases, there was a span of 15 bases. The CDR3: CASSSDGYGYSPLHF. Written as DNA, the CDR3 is TGCGCCAGCAGCTCGGACGGTTATGGGTATTCACCCCTCCACTTT.

This clonotype was recorded a few times. This sequence joins TRBV11-2 and TRBJ2-5; 10 bases line up with TRBD2. Germline V gene sequence: CDR1 SGHAT, CDR2 FQNNGV. The trim removed 1 base at V and 6 bases at J, leaving 8 bases unmatched. The CDR3 is 16 residues long. The CDR3 spells CASSLGGAGGVKTQYF. CDR3 sequence (DNA): TGTGCCAGCAGCTTAGGAGGAGCGGGGGGGGTAAAGACCCAGTACTTC.

This clonotype has only a few counts. V gene TRBV29-1 combines with J gene TRBJ1-2, with D possibly TRBD1 on 5 matching bases. Germline CDR1 is SQVTM and CDR2 is ANQGSEA. V was trimmed by 6 bases and J by 8 bases, leaving 19 bases between them. This CDR3 region has 13 residues. This chain's CDR3 is CSVQPPQGGGYTF. The CDR3 DNA is TGCAGCGTCCAACCCCCGCAGGGTGGCGGCTACACCTTC. Combining the CDR3 with reference TRBV29-1 and TRBJ1-2 gives the whole variable domain SAVISQKPSRDICQRGTSLTIQCQVDSQVTMMFWYRQQPGQSLTLIATANQGSEATYESGFVIDKFPISRPNLTFSTLTVSNMSPEDSSIYLCSVQPPQGGGYTFGSGTRLTVV.

This chain uses TRBV6-1 with TRBJ1-2, with no clear D. V was clipped by 7 bases and J by 0 bases, with 9 bases between them. The V gene's germline CDR1 is MNHNS and CDR2 SASEGT. The CDR3 covers 13 residues. CDR3 DNA sequence: TGTGCCAGCAAGCCGTCAGCTAACTATGGCTACACCTTC. This gives the protein CASKPSANYGYTF.

The chain has TRBV5-1 and TRBJ2-3; D is ambiguous. The V gene's germline CDR1 is SGHRS and CDR2 YFSETQ. V dropped 1 base and J dropped 3 bases, with 0 bases sitting between them. The CDR3 sequence is 11 residues long. The CDR3 coding sequence is TGCGCCAGCAGCTTGACAGATACGCAGTATTTT. Its protein is CASSLTDTQYF.

On this clonotype: One junction end disagrees with the germline gene, perhaps due to a read error. The rearrangement uses TRBV6-5 and TRBJ1-5; D might be TRBD1 (5 bases). Germline CDR1 is MNHEY and CDR2 is SVGAGI. This CDR3 has 17 residues. The CDR3 DNA reads TGTGCCAGCAGTTACCCCCTAGGTGGGGGGGGGAATCTGCCCCAGCATTTT. As protein: CASSYPLGGGGNLPQHF.

CDR3 protein: CASSEEVTANNSPLHF. The CDR3 nucleotides read TGTGCCAGCAGTGAAGAGGTAACGGCTAATAATTCACCCCTCCACTTT. The gene calls are TRBV2 and TRBJ1-6; D gene unclear. Per germline, CDR1 SNHLY and CDR2 FYNNEI. V lost 1 base and J lost 5, with 12 bases in between. The CDR3 runs to 16 residues.

This chain links TRBV5-1 with TRBJ1-2, with D perhaps matching TRBD1 (5 bases). The V end lost 7 bases, the J end lost 5 bases, and 15 bases lay between the germline ends. Germline-derived CDR1 and CDR2 are SGHRS and YFSETQ. CDR3 length equals 13 residues. The CDR3 reads CASRAEGPYGYTF. For the CDR3, the DNA is TGCGCCAGCCGCGCCGAGGGACCTTATGGCTACACCTTC.